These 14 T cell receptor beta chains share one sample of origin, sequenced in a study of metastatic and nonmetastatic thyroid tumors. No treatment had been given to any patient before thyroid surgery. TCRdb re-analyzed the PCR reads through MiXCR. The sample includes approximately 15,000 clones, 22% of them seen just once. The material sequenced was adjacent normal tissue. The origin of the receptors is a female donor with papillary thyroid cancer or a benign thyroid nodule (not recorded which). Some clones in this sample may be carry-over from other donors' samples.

The CDR3 region is CSARVSGGLTGELFF. In DNA form, the CDR3 reads TGCAGTGCTAGGGTCTCGGGAGGGCTCACCGGGGAGCTGTTTTTT. This chain connects TRBV20-1 to TRBJ2-2, with 8 positions matching TRBD2. The CDR3 length is 15 residues. V lost 3 bases to trimming and J lost 4 bases; unmatched junction nucleotides: 7. CDR1 and CDR2 (germline): DFQATT, SNEGSKA (reference sequence).

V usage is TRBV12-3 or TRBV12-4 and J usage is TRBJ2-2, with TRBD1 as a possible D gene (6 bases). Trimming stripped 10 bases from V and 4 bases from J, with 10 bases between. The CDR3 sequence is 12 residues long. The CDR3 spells CAITRGTGELFF. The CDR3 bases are TGTGCCATTACCAGGGGCACCGGGGAGCTGTTTTTT.

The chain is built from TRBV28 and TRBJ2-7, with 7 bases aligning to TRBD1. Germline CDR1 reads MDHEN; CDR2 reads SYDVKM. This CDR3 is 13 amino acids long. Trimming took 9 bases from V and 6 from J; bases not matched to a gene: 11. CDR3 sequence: CASQTGATREQYF. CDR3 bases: TGTGCCAGTCAAACAGGGGCTACGCGCGAGCAGTACTTC.

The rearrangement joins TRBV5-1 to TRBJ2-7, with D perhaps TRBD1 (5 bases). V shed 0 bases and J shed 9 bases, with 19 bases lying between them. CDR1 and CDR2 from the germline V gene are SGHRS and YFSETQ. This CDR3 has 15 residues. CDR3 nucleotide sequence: TGCGCCAGCAGCTTGGGTCGCAGGGATATCCACGGGCAGTACTTC. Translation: CASSLGRRDIHGQYF. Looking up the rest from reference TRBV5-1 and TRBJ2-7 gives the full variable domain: KAGVTQTPRYLIKTRGQQVTLSCSPISGHRSVSWYQQTPGQGLQFLFEYFSETQRNKGNFPGRFSGRQFSNSRSEMNVSTLELGDSALYLCASSLGRRDIHGQYFGPGTRLTVT.

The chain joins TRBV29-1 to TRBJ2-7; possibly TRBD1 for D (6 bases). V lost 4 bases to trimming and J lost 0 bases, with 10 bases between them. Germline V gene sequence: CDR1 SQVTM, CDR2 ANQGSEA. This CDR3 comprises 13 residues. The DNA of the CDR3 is TGCAGCGTTGTCTCGGACAGCTCCTACGAGCAGTACTTC. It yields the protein CSVVSDSSYEQYF.

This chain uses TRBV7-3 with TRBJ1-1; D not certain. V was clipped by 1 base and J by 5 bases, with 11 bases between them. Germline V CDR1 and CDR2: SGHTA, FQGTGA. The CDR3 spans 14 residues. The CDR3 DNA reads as TGTGCCAGCAGCTTAATGGGTGGAGCGACTGAAGCTTTCTTT. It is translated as CASSLMGGATEAFF.

The CDR3 sequence: CASSSTGPSGNTIYF. The CDR3 DNA follows: TGTGCCAGCAGTTCTACCGGCCCTTCTGGAAACACCATATATTTT. The chain couples TRBV6-1 to TRBJ1-3; no definite D call. The CDR3 totals 15 residues. Germline CDR1 and CDR2: MNHNS and SASEGT. With 5 bases removed from V and 1 base from J, the gap between germline ends came to 12 bases.

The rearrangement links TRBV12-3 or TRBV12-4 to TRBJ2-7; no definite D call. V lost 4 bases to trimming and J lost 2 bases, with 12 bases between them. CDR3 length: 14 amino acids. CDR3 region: CASSSSTGTYEQYF. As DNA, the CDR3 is TGTGCCAGCAGTTCCAGCACGGGCACCTACGAGCAGTACTTC.

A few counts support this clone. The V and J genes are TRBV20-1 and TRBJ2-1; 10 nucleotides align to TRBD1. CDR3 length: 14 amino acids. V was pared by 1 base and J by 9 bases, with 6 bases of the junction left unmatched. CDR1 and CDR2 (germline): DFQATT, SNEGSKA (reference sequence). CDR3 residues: CSARAGTGASEQFF. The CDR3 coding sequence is TGCAGTGCTAGAGCGGGGACAGGGGCGAGTGAGCAGTTCTTC.

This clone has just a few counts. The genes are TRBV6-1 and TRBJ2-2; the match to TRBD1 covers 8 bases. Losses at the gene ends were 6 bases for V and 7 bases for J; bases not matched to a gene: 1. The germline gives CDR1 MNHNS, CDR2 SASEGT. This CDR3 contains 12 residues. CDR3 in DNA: TGTGCCAGCAGAACAGGGGGCGGGGAGCTGTTTTTT. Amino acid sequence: CASRTGGGELFF.

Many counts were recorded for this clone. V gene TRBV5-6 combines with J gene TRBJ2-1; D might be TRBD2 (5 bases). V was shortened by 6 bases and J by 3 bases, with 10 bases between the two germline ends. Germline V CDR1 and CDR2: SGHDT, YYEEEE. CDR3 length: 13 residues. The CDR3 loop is CASTKGVYNEQFF. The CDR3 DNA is TGTGCCAGCACCAAGGGAGTCTACAATGAGCAGTTCTTC.

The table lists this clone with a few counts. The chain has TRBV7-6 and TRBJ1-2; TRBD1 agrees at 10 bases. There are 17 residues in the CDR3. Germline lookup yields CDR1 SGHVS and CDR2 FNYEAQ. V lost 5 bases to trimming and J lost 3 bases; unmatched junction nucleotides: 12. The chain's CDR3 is CASSPGDRGHIDYGYTF. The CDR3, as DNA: TGTGCCAGCAGCCCAGGAGACAGGGGGCATATTGACTATGGCTACACCTTC.

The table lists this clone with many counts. CDR3 amino acids: CASSQDHTANYGYTF. The CDR3 nucleotides read TGTGCCAGTAGTCAGGACCACACGGCCAACTATGGCTACACCTTC. This rearrangement joins TRBV19 to TRBJ1-2; D call uncertain. The CDR3 consists of 15 residues. The V and J ends lost 5 bases and 2 bases respectively, with 15 bases between them. Per germline, CDR1 LNHDA and CDR2 SQIVND (reference sequence). Together with reference TRBV19 and TRBJ1-2, the CDR3 gives the full variable domain: DGGITQSPKYLFRKEGQNVTLSCEQNLNHDAMYWYRQDPGQGLRLIYYSQIVNDFQKGDIAEGYSVSREKKESFPLTVTSAQKNPTAFYLCASSQDHTANYGYTFGSGTRLTVV.

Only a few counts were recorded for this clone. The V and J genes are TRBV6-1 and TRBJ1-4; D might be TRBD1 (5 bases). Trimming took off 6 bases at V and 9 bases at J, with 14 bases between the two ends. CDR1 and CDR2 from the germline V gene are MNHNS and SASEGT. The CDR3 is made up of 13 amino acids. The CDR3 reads CASSEGIQQKLFF. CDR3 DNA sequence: TGTGCCAGCAGCGAGGGGATACAGCAAAAACTGTTTTTT.